One and the same sample provided the 27 T cell receptor beta chains below, sequenced in a study of technical replicates of blood from a few donors. Clones were read by immunoSEQ multiplex PCR, and TCRdb kept only the in-frame ones, dropping some. The data hold roughly 80,000 clones, with approximately 94% observed a single time. Sequencing was done on a sample of T cells isolated from PBMCs. Receptor source: a human donor in good health.

This clone appeared a few times. CDR3 in amino acids: CASSPGQGWGYEQYF. The CDR3 DNA reads TGTGCCAGCAGCCCCGGACAGGGTTGGGGGTACGAGCAGTACTTC. The chain joins TRBV7-3 to TRBJ2-7; 8 positions agree with TRBD1. Germline V gives CDR1 SGHTA, CDR2 FQGTGA. The V gene end was trimmed by 5 bases and the J gene end by 4 bases; junction bases not matched to a gene: 10. The CDR3 contains 15 residues. The complete variable domain, with remaining parts taken from reference TRBV7-3 and TRBJ2-7, reads GAGVSQTPSNKVTEKGKYVELRCDPISGHTALYWYRQSLGQGPEFLIYFQGTGAADDSGLPNDRFFAVRPEGSVSTLKIQRTERGDSAVYLCASSPGQGWGYEQYFGPGTRLTVT.

This clone has a single count. V and J are TRBV4-3 and TRBJ2-7; no definite D call. V dropped 0 bases and J dropped 2 bases, with 17 bases sitting between them. The germline V gene has CDR1 LGHNA and CDR2 YSLEER. The CDR3 loop spans 17 amino acids. The CDR3 coding sequence is TGCGCCAGCAGCCAAGATAATACTAAAGATAGGACCTACGAGCAGTACTTC. Amino acids: CASSQDNTKDRTYEQYF.

The chain is built from TRBV11-3 and TRBJ2-3; 9 bases match TRBD2. CDR1 SGHNT and CDR2 YENEEA come from the germline V gene. This CDR3 spans 15 amino acids. J was trimmed by 7 bases and V by 3 bases; bases with no gene match: 8. CDR3 bases: TGTGCCAGCAGCTTGGATAGCGGGAGTTTGAATACGCAGTATTTT. Translating gives CASSLDSGSLNTQYF.

This chain connects TRBV29-1 to TRBJ2-7, with D possibly matching TRBD1 (6 bases). The V end lost 5 bases, the J end lost 1 base, and 9 bases lay between the germline ends. CDR1 and CDR2 (germline): SQVTM, ANQGSEA. CDR3 length equals 12 residues. CDR3 nucleotide sequence: TGCAGCGTTTCCGGGACATCCTACGAGCAGTACTTC. Amino acid sequence: CSVSGTSYEQYF.

The V and J genes are TRBV7-3 and TRBJ2-3, with 10 positions matching TRBD2. CDR3 length: 14 amino acids. Unmatched junction bases numbered 2, after V lost 5 bases and J lost 3 bases. Germline V lookup: CDR1 SGHTA, CDR2 FQGTGA. The CDR3 loop is CASSKLAGTDTQYF. The CDR3, as DNA: TGTGCCAGCAGCAAACTAGCGGGAACAGATACGCAGTATTTT.

The gene calls are TRBV6-5 and TRBJ1-4, with D tentatively TRBD1 (5 bases). Deletions cut 5 bases from V and 5 bases from J, with 15 bases between. Germline values: CDR1 MNHEY, CDR2 SVGAGI. The length of the CDR3 is 15 residues. Written as DNA, the CDR3 is TGTGCCAGCAGTCTTCAGGGTGCGCTAAATGAAAAACTGTTTTTT. Its protein product is CASSLQGALNEKLFF.

The J gene is TRBJ1-1, the V gene TRBV9; 7 bases fit TRBD1. The CDR3 totals 16 residues. Germline loops: CDR1 SGDLS, CDR2 YYNGEE. Germline trimming cut 4 bases from V and 6 bases from J; bases unmatched to any gene: 15. The CDR3 coding sequence is TGTGCCAGCAGCACTAGGGACAGCCGGAGATTGTCTGAAGCTTTCTTT. Amino acid sequence: CASSTRDSRRLSEAFF.

The chain is built from TRBV9 and TRBJ1-4, with D perhaps TRBD1 (5 bases). V was trimmed by 5 bases and J by 2 bases, leaving 7 bases between them. This CDR3 spans 13 amino acids. CDR1 is SGDLS and CDR2 is YYNGEE in the germline V gene. The CDR3: CASSSGTNEKLFF. CDR3 nucleotide sequence: TGTGCCAGCAGTTCAGGGACTAATGAAAAACTGTTTTTT.

The chain employs TRBV28 and TRBJ2-7, with TRBD1 as a possible D gene (5 bases). CDR3 length: 12 amino acids. Germline V gene lookup returns CDR1 MDHEN and CDR2 SYDVKM. Between the trimmed V and J ends, which lost 6 bases and 3 bases, there was a span of 9 bases. The CDR3 DNA follows: TGTGCCAGCAGCCCAGACAGCTACGAGCAGTACTTC. This codes for CASSPDSYEQYF.

The chain employs TRBV6-5 and TRBJ2-5; D unclear. The CDR3 runs to 14 residues. V was cut by 0 bases and J by 7 bases, with 12 bases left in between. Germline-derived CDR1 and CDR2 are MNHEY and SVGAGI. CDR3 region: CASSYSIQVGTQYF. As DNA, the CDR3 is TGTGCCAGCAGTTACTCGATCCAGGTCGGGACCCAGTACTTC.

The chain has TRBV18 and TRBJ2-1; TRBD1 agrees at 8 bases. The CDR3 runs 14 residues. V gave up 3 bases and J gave up 8 bases; unmatched junction bases: 6. Per the germline V gene, CDR1 is KGHSH and CDR2 is LQKENI. This chain's CDR3 is CASSPRDRGDEQFF. The CDR3 DNA reads as TGTGCCAGCTCACCCAGAGACAGGGGAGATGAGCAGTTCTTC.

V is TRBV5-4 and J is TRBJ2-7, with D maybe TRBD2 (6 bases). The CDR3 contains 15 residues. Germline CDR1 and CDR2: SGHNT and YYREEE (reference sequence). Trimming left V 1 base short and J 3 bases short, with 14 bases between. The CDR3 region is CASSLRESPLYEQYF. In nucleotides, the CDR3 is TGTGCCAGCAGCTTGCGGGAGTCCCCCCTCTACGAGCAGTACTTC.

V is TRBV5-5 and J is TRBJ2-5; D perhaps matches TRBD1 (6 bases). CDR3 length equals 13 residues. CDR1 is SGHKS and CDR2 is YYEKEE in the germline V gene (reference sequence). Trimming removed 4 bases at V and 5 bases at J, with 12 bases between. The CDR3 DNA sequence: TGTGCCAGCAGCCCTACAGGGCTGGAGACCCAGTACTTC. Translated, it gives CASSPTGLETQYF.

The chain recombines TRBV29-1 with TRBJ2-3; D not resolved. With 3 bases removed from V and 2 bases from J, the gap between germline ends came to 3 bases. The CDR3 consists of 11 residues. Germline lookup yields CDR1 SQVTM and CDR2 ANQGSEA. CDR3 region: CSVDLTDTQYF. CDR3 nucleotide sequence: TGCAGCGTTGACCTCACAGATACGCAGTATTTT.

This clone appeared once. V usage is TRBV10-2 and J usage is TRBJ1-1, with TRBD1 as a possible D gene (6 bases). Trimming took off 7 bases at V and 3 bases at J, with 18 bases between the two ends. Germline-derived CDR1 and CDR2 are WSHSY and SAAADI. CDR3 length: 15 amino acids. CDR3 nucleotide sequence: TGCGCCAGCATTGGACAGTCCCGAGGGGACACTGAAGCTTTCTTT. This encodes CASIGQSRGDTEAFF.

The V and J genes are TRBV5-4 and TRBJ1-3, with D possibly being TRBD1 (6 bases). CDR1 is SGHNT and CDR2 is YYREEE in the germline V gene (reference sequence). This CDR3 comprises 15 residues. V was clipped by 3 bases and J by 0 bases, with 10 bases between them. The CDR3 DNA sequence: TGTGCCAGCAGCTCTGACAGGTTCTCTGGAAACACCATATATTTT. It codes for CASSSDRFSGNTIYF.

The chain recombines TRBV19 with TRBJ2-7, with TRBD1 matching over 7 bases. The CDR3 is made up of 13 amino acids. Germline CDR1 LNHDA, CDR2 SQIVND (reference sequence). The V gene end was trimmed by 5 bases and the J gene end by 6 bases; junction bases not matched to a gene: 7. CDR3 DNA: TGTGCCAGTAGTTTAAGGGGGCCCGGCGAGCAGTACTTC. Protein product: CASSLRGPGEQYF. Full variable domain (rest looked up from reference TRBV19 and TRBJ2-7): DGGITQSPKYLFRKEGQNVTLSCEQNLNHDAMYWYRQDPGQGLRLIYYSQIVNDFQKGDIAEGYSVSREKKESFPLTVTSAQKNPTAFYLCASSLRGPGEQYFGPGTRLTVT.

This clone turned up a few times. The chain carries TRBV5-6 and TRBJ1-5, with no clear D. Germline CDR1 and CDR2: SGHDT and YYEEEE. Trimming pared 1 base from V and 4 bases from J, leaving 12 bases between. The CDR3 consists of 15 residues. CDR3 in DNA: TGTGCCAGCAGCTTGTCGGAGGCTGGGAATCAGCCCCAGCATTTT. Residues: CASSLSEAGNQPQHF.

CDR3 sequence: CASSFTSSYEQFF. The CDR3 DNA sequence: TGTGCCAGCAGCTTCACTAGTTCGTATGAGCAGTTCTTC. The rearrangement joins TRBV7-2 to TRBJ2-1; D possibly corresponds to TRBD2 (5 bases). CDR1 is SGHTA and CDR2 is FQGNSA in the germline V gene. Trimming shortened V by 3 bases and J by 8 bases, and 11 bases separated the two germline ends. This CDR3 comprises 13 residues.

The chain combines TRBV5-1 with TRBJ1-1; 7 nucleotides agree with TRBD1. The CDR3 sequence is 16 residues long. Looked up from germline, CDR1 is SGHRS and CDR2 is YFSETQ. V lost 3 bases to trimming and J lost 1 base; unmatched junction nucleotides: 9. For the CDR3, the DNA is TGCGCCAGCAGCTACAGGGGTCCAAAGGGGAACACTGAAGCTTTCTTT. Protein: CASSYRGPKGNTEAFF.

The chain uses TRBV19 and TRBJ1-1; TRBD1 agrees at 7 bases. The germline gives CDR1 LNHDA, CDR2 SQIVND (reference sequence). This CDR3 has 15 amino acids. After removal of 5 bases from V and 1 base from J, the junction contained 7 bases not matched to a gene. The CDR3 sequence is CASSGQAIANTEAFF. As DNA, the CDR3 is TGTGCCAGTAGTGGACAGGCGATTGCGAACACTGAAGCTTTCTTT. Looking up the rest from reference TRBV19 and TRBJ1-1 gives the full variable domain: DGGITQSPKYLFRKEGQNVTLSCEQNLNHDAMYWYRQDPGQGLRLIYYSQIVNDFQKGDIAEGYSVSREKKESFPLTVTSAQKNPTAFYLCASSGQAIANTEAFFGQGTRLTVV.

The rearrangement uses TRBV5-5 and TRBJ2-7; TRBD2 aligns across 12 bases. The CDR3 is 14 residues long. V dropped 0 bases and J dropped 10; count of bases not matched to a gene: 5. Germline CDR1 is SGHKS and CDR2 is YYEKEE (reference sequence). The CDR3, as DNA: TGTGCCAGCAGCTTGGAACTAGCGGGGGGATTCCAGTACTTC. Protein: CASSLELAGGFQYF.

The chain carries TRBV6-1 and TRBJ1-1; no clear D gene. This CDR3 contains 13 residues. V lost 4 bases and J 3 bases, leaving 9 bases between the germline ends. The germline gives CDR1 MNHNS, CDR2 SASEGT. The CDR3 loop is CASSARSDTEAFF. CDR3 in DNA: TGTGCCAGCAGTGCACGGTCGGACACTGAAGCTTTCTTT.

The DNA of the CDR3 is TGTGCCAGCCTAGGGGCAGGTGAAAAACTGTTTTTT. It yields the protein CASLGAGEKLFF. The chain has TRBV6-6 and TRBJ1-4; perhaps TRBD1 as D (5 bases). From germline, CDR1 is MNHNY and CDR2 SVGAGI (reference sequence). This CDR3 contains 12 residues. Trimming left V 8 bases short and J 7 bases short, with 11 bases between.

The chain carries TRBV5-1 and TRBJ2-2; TRBD2 aligns across 9 bases. Germline CDR1 reads SGHRS; CDR2 reads YFSETQ. V lost 4 bases, J lost 7 bases, and 8 bases stayed unmatched. This CDR3 spans 15 amino acids. The CDR3 DNA reads as TGCGCCAGCAGCCGGGAGGGACTAGCAAACGGGGAGCTGTTTTTT. Protein sequence: CASSREGLANGELFF.

The rearrangement links TRBV4-2 to TRBJ1-5, with D maybe TRBD1 (6 bases). Germline CDR1 LGHNA, CDR2 YNFKEQ. V gave up 3 bases and J gave up 0 bases, with 18 bases separating them. CDR3 length: 18 residues. In DNA, the CDR3 is TGTGCCAGCAGCCAGGACGATAGGACAGCAGCTAGCAATCAGCCCCAGCATTTT. It codes for CASSQDDRTAASNQPQHF.

The gene calls are TRBV7-2 and TRBJ2-7, with 12 bases that match TRBD2. This CDR3 is 15 amino acids long. V was clipped by 5 bases and J by 2 bases; unmatched bases: 4. Germline lookup yields CDR1 SGHTA and CDR2 FQGNSA. The CDR3: CASSPGLAGPYEQYF. DNA of the CDR3: TGTGCCAGCAGCCCAGGACTAGCGGGACCCTACGAGCAGTACTTC.